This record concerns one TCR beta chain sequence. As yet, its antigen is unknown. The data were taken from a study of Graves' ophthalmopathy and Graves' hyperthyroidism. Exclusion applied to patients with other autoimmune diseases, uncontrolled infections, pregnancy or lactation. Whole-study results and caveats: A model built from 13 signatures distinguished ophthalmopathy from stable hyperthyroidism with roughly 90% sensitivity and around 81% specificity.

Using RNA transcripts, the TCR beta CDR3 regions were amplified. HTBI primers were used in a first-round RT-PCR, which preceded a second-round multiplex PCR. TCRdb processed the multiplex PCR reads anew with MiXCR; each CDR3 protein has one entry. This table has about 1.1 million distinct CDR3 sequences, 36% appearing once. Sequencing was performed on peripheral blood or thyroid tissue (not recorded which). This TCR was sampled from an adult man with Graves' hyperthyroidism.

For the CDR3, the DNA is TGCAGCGCGACTAGGGGCCTCATCACCGGGGAGCTGTTTTTT. Its translation is CSATRGLITGELFF. This chain uses TRBV29-1 with TRBJ2-2; TRBD2 is a possible D gene (6 bases). Trimming shortened V by 7 bases and J by 4 bases, and 16 bases separated the two germline ends. The CDR3 is 14 amino acids. The germline V gene encodes CDR1 SQVTM and CDR2 ANQGSEA.